The 17 T cell receptor beta chains below come from one sample, sequenced in a study of long-term antiretroviral therapy in people with HIV. Run at survey level, the immunoSEQ assay was version v3.0. The data were produced by immunoSEQ multiplex PCR, yet TCRdb's version contains in-frame clones alone and is incomplete. The sample lists about 15,000 clones; roughly nine tenths were seen once. Source: unsorted PBMCs, taken 0.3 years after starting antiretroviral therapy. The receptors come from a man in his 60s with HIV.

The chain joins TRBV23-1 to TRBJ1-2; TRBD1 matches 10 bases. TRBV23-1 is flagged as an ORF with uncertain function. V shed 3 bases and J 1 base; nucleotides not matched to a gene: 11. CDR3 length: 18 residues. The CDR3 DNA reads as TGCGCCAGCAGTCAGGAACAAACCGGACAGGGGGGTAACTATGGCTACACCTTC. It is translated as CASSQEQTGQGGNYGYTF.

This clone was seen once. The V and J genes are TRBV27 and TRBJ2-7; TRBD2 matches 13 bases. The CDR3 consists of 15 residues. Germline loops: CDR1 MNHEY, CDR2 SMNVEV (reference sequence). V lost 5 bases to trimming and J lost 9 bases; unmatched junction nucleotides: 10. The CDR3: CASSLALGTSGMQYF. The CDR3 nucleotides are TGTGCCAGCAGTCTTGCCCTCGGGACTAGCGGGATGCAGTACTTC.

CDR3 in amino acids: CASSLSPGAGLSGRTIYF. CDR3 in DNA: TGTGCCAGCAGCTTAAGCCCCGGGGCAGGCCTCTCTGGTAGGACCATATATTTT. The chain links TRBV7-3 to TRBJ1-3, with a weak D call TRBD1 (5 bases). The V end was cut by 1 base, the J end by 10 bases, with 26 bases between. The length of the CDR3 is 18 residues. Germline values: CDR1 SGHTA, CDR2 FQGTGA.

The rearrangement links TRBV7-2 to TRBJ2-2; tentative D call: TRBD1 (6 bases). Germline lookup yields CDR1 SGHTA and CDR2 FQGNSA. This CDR3 is 16 amino acids long. V was trimmed by 5 bases and J by 4 bases, leaving 17 bases between them. CDR3 region: CASSPGDRVGTGELFF. CDR3 sequence (DNA): TGTGCCAGCAGCCCAGGGGACCGGGTGGGCACCGGGGAGCTGTTTTTT.

The chain employs TRBV5-8 and TRBJ2-1; 9 bases are a match to TRBD1. CDR3 length equals 16 residues. Germline lookup yields CDR1 SGHTS and CDR2 YDEGEE. J lost 2 bases, V lost 0 bases, and 3 bases had no gene match. CDR3 loop: CASSLDRGRAYNEQFF. In nucleotides, the CDR3 is TGTGCCAGCAGCTTGGACAGGGGGCGCGCCTACAATGAGCAGTTCTTC.

The V call is TRBV15, the J call TRBJ2-2; 10 nucleotides align to TRBD1. V was clipped by 5 bases and J by 4 bases; unmatched bases: 7. This CDR3 comprises 16 residues. Germline CDR1 reads LNHNV; CDR2 reads YYDKDF (reference sequence). The CDR3 DNA reads as TGTGCCACCAGCGCTTCCGGGACAGGGGTCACCGGGGAGCTGTTTTTT. Its translation: CATSASGTGVTGELFF.

This clone was observed once. The rearrangement links TRBV10-3 to TRBJ1-1, with D perhaps TRBD1 (6 bases). CDR1 and CDR2 (germline): ENHRY, SYGVKD. Trimming stripped 2 bases from V and 4 bases from J, with 14 bases between. This CDR3 is 15 amino acids long. CDR3 DNA sequence: TGTGCCATCAGTGAGGGGCAGGGGTTCGCCACTGAAGCTTTCTTT. The encoded protein is CAISEGQGFATEAFF.

The V call is TRBV5-4, the J call TRBJ2-5; 10 nucleotides align to TRBD2. Germline V gene data show CDR1 as SGHNT and CDR2 as YYREEE (reference sequence). V lost 0 bases and J lost 4; bases outside the gene matches: 3. The CDR3 sequence is 15 residues long. CDR3 sequence: CASSLAPSGRETQYF. The CDR3 DNA is TGTGCCAGCAGCTTGGCTCCTAGCGGGAGAGAGACCCAGTACTTC.

This chain joins TRBV10-1 and TRBJ2-2; a weak D match, TRBD2 (6 bases). Germline CDR1 is WNHNN and CDR2 is SYGVQD (reference sequence). The ends were cut back, 2 bases at V and 2 bases at J, with 9 bases in the middle. CDR3 size: 15 residues. The chain's CDR3 is CASSEGTANTGELFF. CDR3 bases: TGCGCCAGCAGTGAGGGGACTGCTAACACCGGGGAGCTGTTTTTT.

The chain carries TRBV29-1 and TRBJ2-7; 11 bases map to TRBD2. V shed 4 bases and J 3 bases; nucleotides not matched to a gene: 2. CDR3 length: 13 amino acids. The germline gives CDR1 SQVTM, CDR2 ANQGSEA. CDR3 sequence reads: CSVVTSGSYEQYF. The CDR3 coding sequence is TGCAGCGTTGTCACTAGCGGGAGCTACGAGCAGTACTTC.

The rearrangement uses TRBV7-2 and TRBJ2-7; the D gene is possibly TRBD1 (6 bases). CDR1 is SGHTA, CDR2 FQGNSA, per germline. CDR3 length: 17 amino acids. V was pared by 5 bases and J by 0 bases, with 20 bases between. The CDR3 coding sequence is TGTGCCAGCAGCGTATCTTGGGGACACCGGACCTCCTACGAGCAGTACTTC. This translates into CASSVSWGHRTSYEQYF.

This clone was seen once. The chain uses TRBV10-1 and TRBJ2-1; D is unclear. There are 13 residues in the CDR3. Trimming removed 7 bases at V and 8 bases at J, with 15 bases between. Per the germline V gene, CDR1 is WNHNN and CDR2 is SYGVQD (reference sequence). CDR3 DNA sequence: TGCGCCAGCAACCCCCGTAACACCGATGAGCAGTTCTTC. It encodes CASNPRNTDEQFF.

This rearrangement joins TRBV5-1 to TRBJ1-2, with 11 bases matching TRBD1. Trimming at V came to 0 bases and at J to 4 bases, leaving 8 bases not matched to a gene. The CDR3 covers 17 residues. Germline assignment: CDR1 SGHRS and CDR2 YFSETQ. The CDR3 here is CASSLEPRTGGGYGYTF. The CDR3 bases are TGCGCCAGCAGCTTGGAGCCTCGGACAGGGGGCGGCTATGGCTACACCTTC.

This CDR3 reads CASSLAGTGSSSGNTIYF. DNA for the CDR3: TGCGCCAGCAGCCTAGCCGGGACAGGGTCTTCTTCTGGAAACACCATATATTTT. This chain connects TRBV5-1 to TRBJ1-3; 9 bases match TRBD1. Trimming removed 4 bases from V and 1 base from J; junction bases left unmatched: 12. Germline loops: CDR1 SGHRS, CDR2 YFSETQ. The CDR3 length is 18 residues.

The chain is built from TRBV6-7 and TRBJ2-7; possible D gene TRBD1, 6 bases. TRBV6-7 is filed as an ORF, its function uncertain. The CDR3 spans 17 residues. The ends were cut back, 6 bases at V and 2 bases at J, with 23 bases in the middle. CDR3 bases: TGTGCCAGCAGGTATTGGCGGTGCAGGGGCCCCACCTACGAGCAGTACTTC. Translating it yields CASRYWRCRGPTYEQYF.

This chain joins TRBV5-6 and TRBJ2-7; the D is unclear. The V gene lost 0 bases and the J gene lost 2 bases, with 9 bases spanning the gap. This CDR3 has 14 residues. Germline CDR1 reads SGHDT; CDR2 reads YYEEEE. CDR3 residues: CASSLGLATYEQYF. In DNA, the CDR3 is TGTGCCAGCAGCTTGGGGTTGGCAACCTACGAGCAGTACTTC.

The rearrangement joins TRBV5-5 to TRBJ1-5, with 7 bases that match TRBD1. Looked up from germline, CDR1 is SGHKS and CDR2 is YYEKEE (reference sequence). The junction had 7 bases not matched to a gene; V was cut back by 2 bases and J by 5 bases. The length of the CDR3 is 15 residues. CDR3 DNA: TGTGCCAGCAGCTTAGGGGGCAGGGAAGATCAGCCCCAGCATTTT. As protein: CASSLGGREDQPQHF.